This TCR beta chain was obtained from a study of cytomegalovirus exposure and HLA in healthy donors. The CDR3 is 16 residues long. Germline assignment: CDR1 SNHLY and CDR2 FYNNEI. The trim removed 2 bases at V and 3 bases at J, leaving 9 bases unmatched. This PCR relied on a set of 60 Vbeta primers and 13 Jbeta primers. Assay: immunoSEQ multiplex PCR; the TCRdb copy retains only in-frame clones and omits some. This repertoire shows 110,000 or so clones, 73% found once; its top ten account for 8.4%. Of note for this clone: Its antigen is as yet unknown.

Whole-study results and caveats: As a later analysis showed, a missense DCLRE1C variant was linked to trimming of TCR beta V- and J-genes. A few CMV-associated chains proved CMV antigen-specific in vitro. Despite most TCR sequences being rare, some public TCRs occurred in many donors.

The sequenced material came from PBMCs. V usage is TRBV2 and J usage is TRBJ1-2; 7 bases agree with TRBD1. This clonotype originated in a man aged 35-49 years in good health and CMV-seronegative. This chain's CDR3 is CASSEWTGHADYGYTF. The CDR3 DNA reads TGTGCCAGCAGTGAATGGACAGGCCACGCAGACTATGGCTACACCTTC. The complete variable domain, with remaining parts taken from reference TRBV2 and TRBJ1-2, reads EPEVTQTPSHQVTQMGQEVILRCVPISNHLYFYWYRQILGQKVEFLVSFYNNEISEKSEIFDDQFSVERPDGSNFTLKIRSTKLEDSAMYFCASSEWTGHADYGYTFGSGTRLTVV.